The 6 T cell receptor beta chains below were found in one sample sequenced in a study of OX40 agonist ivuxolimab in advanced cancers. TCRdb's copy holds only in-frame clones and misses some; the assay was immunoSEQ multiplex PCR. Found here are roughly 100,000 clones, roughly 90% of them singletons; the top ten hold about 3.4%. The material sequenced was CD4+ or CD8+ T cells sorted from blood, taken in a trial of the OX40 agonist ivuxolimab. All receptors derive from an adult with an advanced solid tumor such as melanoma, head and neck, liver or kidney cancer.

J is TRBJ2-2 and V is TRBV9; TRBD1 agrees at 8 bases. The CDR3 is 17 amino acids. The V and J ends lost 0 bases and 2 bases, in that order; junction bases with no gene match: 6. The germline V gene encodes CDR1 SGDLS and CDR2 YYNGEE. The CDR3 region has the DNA TGTGCCAGCAGCGTAGCTCTGGGACAGGCAAACACCGGGGAGCTGTTTTTT. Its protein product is CASSVALGQANTGELFF.

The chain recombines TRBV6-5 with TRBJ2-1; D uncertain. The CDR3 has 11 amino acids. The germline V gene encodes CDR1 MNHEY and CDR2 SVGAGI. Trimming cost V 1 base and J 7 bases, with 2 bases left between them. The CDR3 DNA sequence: TGTGCCAGCAGTTACTTGAATGAGCAGTTCTTC. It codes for CASSYLNEQFF.

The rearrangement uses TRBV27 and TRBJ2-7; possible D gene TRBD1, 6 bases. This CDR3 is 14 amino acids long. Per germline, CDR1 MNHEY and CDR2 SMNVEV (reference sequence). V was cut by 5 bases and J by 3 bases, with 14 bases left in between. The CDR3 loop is CASSPKDSRYEQYF. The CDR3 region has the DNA TGTGCCAGCAGTCCAAAGGACAGCCGCTACGAGCAGTACTTC.

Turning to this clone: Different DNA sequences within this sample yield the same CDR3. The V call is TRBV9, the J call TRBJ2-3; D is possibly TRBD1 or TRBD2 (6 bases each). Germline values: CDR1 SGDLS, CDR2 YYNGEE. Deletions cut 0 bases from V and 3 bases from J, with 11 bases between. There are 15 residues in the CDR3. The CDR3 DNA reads TGTGCCAGCAGCGTAGGGGGGGCAGTGACAGATACGCAGTATTTT. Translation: CASSVGGAVTDTQYF. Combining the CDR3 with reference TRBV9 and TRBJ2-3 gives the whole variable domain DSGVTQTPKHLITATGQRVTLRCSPRSGDLSVYWYQQSLDQGLQFLIQYYNGEERAKGNILERFSAQQFPDLHSELNLSSLELGDSALYFCASSVGGAVTDTQYFGPGTRLTVL.

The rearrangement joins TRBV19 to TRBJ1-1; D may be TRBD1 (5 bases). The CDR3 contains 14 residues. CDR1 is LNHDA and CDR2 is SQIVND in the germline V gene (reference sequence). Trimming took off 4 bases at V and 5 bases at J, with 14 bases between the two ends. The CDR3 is CASSRDPRGTEAFF. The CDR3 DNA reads TGTGCCAGTAGTAGGGACCCCCGAGGAACTGAAGCTTTCTTT.

The CDR3 loop is CASSFRGVGRNSPLHF. In DNA, the CDR3 is TGTGCCAGCAGCTTTCGAGGGGTCGGACGGAATTCACCCCTCCACTTT. This chain uses TRBV5-4 with TRBJ1-6; possibly TRBD1 for D (5 bases). Germline CDR1 reads SGHNT; CDR2 reads YYREEE (reference sequence). Deletions cut 2 bases from V and 7 bases from J, with 16 bases between. This CDR3 is built from 16 residues. The whole variable domain, filled in from reference TRBV5-4 and TRBJ1-6, reads ETGVTQSPTHLIKTRGQQVTLRCSSQSGHNTVSWYQQALGQGPQFIFQYYREEENGRGNFPPRFSGLQFPNYSSELNVNALELDDSALYLCASSFRGVGRNSPLHFGNGTRLTVT.